These T cell receptor beta chains were read from a single sample in a study of cytomegalovirus exposure and HLA in healthy donors. The method was immunoSEQ multiplex PCR; TCRdb's version includes in-frame clones alone and lacks a portion of them. The sample lists roughly 180,000 clones, around four fifths occurring once. Sequenced: PBMCs. The receptor set was obtained from a man between 25 and 39 years old in good health and CMV-seronegative. Both conserved end residues are part of each CDR3. The D gene is left open where the match is weak. Clone size appears in some rows only: once, few, many, or a class for an expanded clone.

clone_size | cdr3_length | d_call | j_call | v_call | cdr3_nt | cdr3_aa
NA | 15 | NA | TRBJ2-1 | TRBV7-9 | TGTGCCAGCTCCAAGACGGGGGTGGTGGGGGATGAGCAGTTCTTC | CASSKTGVVGDEQFF
once | 14 | NA | TRBJ2-3 | TRBV4-3 | TGCGCCAGCAGCCAAGATTTGGGAGGAGATACGCAGTATTTT | CASSQDLGGDTQYF
NA | 18 | NA | TRBJ2-3 | TRBV5-1 | TGCGCCAGCAGCTTGCAACAGTTGGGGCAGACCATCACAGATACGCAGTATTTT | CASSLQQLGQTITDTQYF
NA | 12 | NA | TRBJ2-1 | TRBV9 | TGTGCCAGCAGCGTAGAGCGAACCCAGCAGTTCTTC | CASSVERTQQFF
NA | 11 | NA | TRBJ2-7 | TRBV30 | TGTGCCTGGACGGGTGGTTACGAGCAGTACTTC | CAWTGGYEQYF
NA | 16 | TRBD2 | TRBJ2-1 | TRBV7-2 | TGTGCCAGCATGTCGAGCGGGGGGGCCTCCTACAATGAGCAGTTCTTC | CASMSSGGASYNEQFF
NA | 14 | TRBD2 | TRBJ2-5 | TRBV7-2 | TGTGCCAGCAGCTTATCTAGCGGGTGGGAGACCCAGTACTTC | CASSLSSGWETQYF
NA | 14 | NA | TRBJ1-6 | TRBV13 | TGTGCCAGCAGCTTGGGACACTCTAATTCACCCCTCCACTTT | CASSLGHSNSPLHF
NA | 14 | TRBD1 | TRBJ1-2 | TRBV27 | TGTGCCAGCAGTTCCGACAGGGGGCCCTATGGCTACACCTTC | CASSSDRGPYGYTF
NA | 16 | NA | TRBJ2-6 | TRBV5-1 | TGCGCCAGCAGCTTAGATTTGAGTTCTGGGGCCAACGTCCTGACTTTC | CASSLDLSSGANVLTF
NA | 14 | NA | TRBJ2-3 | TRBV9 | TGTGCCAGCAGCCTCTCTGGGGGCGTAGATACGCAGTATTTT | CASSLSGGVDTQYF
NA | 12 | NA | TRBJ1-4 | TRBV7-2 | TGTGCCAGCAGCTCCGAGGCTGAAAAACTGTTTTTT | CASSSEAEKLFF
NA | 18 | TRBD2 | TRBJ2-7 | TRBV4-2 | TGTGCCAGCAGCCAAGAGGTTCTAGCGGGAGGGCCCGGGTACGAGCAGTACTTC | CASSQEVLAGGPGYEQYF
NA | 12 | NA | TRBJ2-1 | TRBV6-9 | TGTGCCAGCAGTTTTTCGGGCGTAGAGCAGTTCTTC | CASSFSGVEQFF
NA | 14 | TRBD2 | TRBJ2-1 | TRBV7-8 | TGTGCCAGCAGCTTATGGCGGGAGTTTGATGAGCAGTTCTTC | CASSLWREFDEQFF
NA | 15 | NA | TRBJ2-5 | TRBV6-5 | TGTGCCAGCAGTTACTGGGGGGAGTACCAAGAGACCCAGTACTTC | CASSYWGEYQETQYF
NA | 12 | NA | TRBJ1-1 | TRBV27 | TGTGCCACCGGGCTCGCAGGGTCTGAGGCTTTCTTT | CATGLAGSEAFF
NA | 14 | NA | TRBJ1-5 | TRBV27 | TGTGCCAGCAGTGACCGAAGGGGGAGTCAGCCCCAGCATTTT | CASSDRRGSQPQHF
NA | 14 | NA | TRBJ2-4 | TRBV7-2 | TGTGCCAGCAGCTTAGGAGTAGCCAAAAACATTCAGTACTTC | CASSLGVAKNIQYF
NA | 10 | NA | TRBJ2-7 | TRBV25-1 | TGTGCCTACAGGGACTACGAGCAGTACTTC | CAYRDYEQYF
NA | 12 | TRBD1 | TRBJ2-7 | TRBV7-9 | TGTTCCAGCAGGACAGGTTCCTACGAGCAGTACTTC | CSSRTGSYEQYF
few | 17 | TRBD2 | TRBJ2-5 | TRBV30 | TGTGCCTGGAGTGTTCGTCGACTAGCGGGAGCTGGAGAGACCCAGTACTTC | CAWSVRRLAGAGETQYF
NA | 16 | TRBD1 | TRBJ2-7 | TRBV19 | TGTGCCAGTAGTCGATCCGGACAGGGGAGCCTCTACGAGCAGTACTTC | CASSRSGQGSLYEQYF
NA | 17 | NA | TRBJ1-2 | TRBV7-6 | TGTGCCAGCAGCTCAGCCCCCGGGCCCGCGGGAAACTATGGCTACACCTTC | CASSSAPGPAGNYGYTF
once | 14 | NA | TRBJ2-7 | TRBV28 | TGTGCCAGCAGTTTTAAGGGAGTGAGTTACGAGCAGTACTTC | CASSFKGVSYEQYF
NA | 18 | TRBD1 | TRBJ1-6 | TRBV15 | TGTGCCACCAGCGGAACTCGACAGGGTTTTGGCGGAAATTCACCCCTCCACTTT | CATSGTRQGFGGNSPLHF
NA | 16 | NA | TRBJ1-1 | TRBV7-2 | TGTGCCAGCAGCCCTAGCCTAGGGTTGAAGTACACTGAAGCTTTCTTT | CASSPSLGLKYTEAFF